The 6 T cell receptor beta chains listed next were all sequenced from one sample in a study of cytomegalovirus exposure and HLA in healthy donors. PCR amplification relied on 60 Vbeta primers (plus 13 Jbeta primers). Assay used: immunoSEQ multiplex PCR; TCRdb lists only in-frame clones, some missing. The sample has roughly 200,000 clones, more than 60% seen once. Sequencing used PBMCs. These receptors were obtained from a woman between 55 and 75 years old in good health and CMV-seropositive.

The chain recombines TRBV4-2 with TRBJ1-4; D gene ambiguous. This CDR3 region has 14 residues. The germline CDR1 and CDR2 sequences are LGHNA and YNFKEQ. V lost 4 bases, J lost 8 bases, and 14 bases lay in between. CDR3 in amino acids: CASSPVRVEEKLFF. The CDR3 DNA reads TGTGCCAGCAGCCCGGTGAGGGTCGAAGAAAAACTGTTTTTT.

The chain is built from TRBV7-3 and TRBJ1-2, with 8 bases that match TRBD1. In germline, CDR1 is SGHTA, CDR2 FQGTGA. The V gene end was trimmed by 5 bases and the J gene end by 5 bases; junction bases not matched to a gene: 10. This CDR3 contains 15 residues. CDR3 sequence reads: CASSPDRASGYGYTF. The CDR3, as DNA: TGTGCCAGCAGCCCGGACAGGGCCTCGGGGTATGGCTACACCTTC.

This clone was found a few times. V gene TRBV6-5 combines with J gene TRBJ1-1, with TRBD1 matching 8 bases. Germline CDR1 is MNHEY and CDR2 is SVGAGI. V lost 2 bases and J lost 6; bases outside the gene matches: 8. The CDR3 length is 15 residues. The CDR3 region is CASSYSRTGISEAFF. The CDR3 nucleotides are TGTGCCAGCAGTTACAGCAGGACAGGGATCTCTGAAGCTTTCTTT.

J is TRBJ2-7 and V is TRBV9; a possible D gene is TRBD1 (6 bases). There are 14 residues in the CDR3. Trimming cost V 0 bases and J 4 bases, with 11 bases left between them. Germline V lookup: CDR1 SGDLS, CDR2 YYNGEE. The CDR3 region has the DNA TGTGCCAGCAGCGTAGGAGGGGGAGATTACGAGCAGTACTTC. Translated, it gives CASSVGGGDYEQYF.

The CDR3 DNA reads TGCGCCAGCAGGCCACAGGTTTCGAACACCGGGGAGCTGTTTTTT. This encodes CASRPQVSNTGELFF. The chain uses TRBV5-1 and TRBJ2-2, with D perhaps matching TRBD1 (5 bases). This CDR3 is 15 amino acids long. Germline-derived CDR1 and CDR2 are SGHRS and YFSETQ. V shed 5 bases and J shed 0 bases, with 11 bases lying between them. The whole variable domain, filled in from reference TRBV5-1 and TRBJ2-2, reads KAGVTQTPRYLIKTRGQQVTLSCSPISGHRSVSWYQQTPGQGLQFLFEYFSETQRNKGNFPGRFSGRQFSNSRSEMNVSTLELGDSALYLCASRPQVSNTGELFFGEGSRLTVL.

The chain joins TRBV7-6 to TRBJ1-3; 12 bases are a match to TRBD1. Unmatched junction bases numbered 7, after V lost 5 bases and J lost 2 bases. Germline-derived CDR1 and CDR2 are SGHVS and FNYEAQ. This CDR3 has 17 amino acids. The CDR3 bases are TGTGCCAGCAGCCTAGGGACAGGGGGCCCCCCTGGAAACACCATATATTTT. Translated, it gives CASSLGTGGPPGNTIYF.